A selection of T cell receptor beta chains follows, all from one sample in a study of blood T cells in healthy people across ages. TCRdb fed the 5' RACE reads into MiXCR, producing one record per CDR3 protein. The repertoire has 600,000 to 850,000 distinct CDR3 sequences, around 25% of them found once; the top ten carry more than 7.5%. Separately, the same data were catalogued under a study of T cells of mothers and their children.

The sequenced sample was blood. These receptors were taken from a boy younger than 18 in good health. Both conserved end residues are part of each CDR3. Fields, in order: D gene, J gene, V gene, clone size, CDR3 length, CDR3 DNA, CDR3 protein. A D gene is named only where the DNA matches it firmly. Only some rows state a clone size, as once, few, many or a class for expanded clones.

TRBD2 | TRBJ2-5 | TRBV10-2 | few | 18 | TGCGCCAGCAGTGAGTTTACTAGCGGGAGTGGTTTGTCGGGGACCCAGTACTTC | CASSEFTSGSGLSGTQYF
. | TRBJ2-7 | TRBV7-3 | . | 13 | TGTGCCAGCAGCACCTGGGTCGGCTACGAGCAGTACTTC | CASSTWVGYEQYF
. | TRBJ2-5 | TRBV5-1 | . | 14 | TGCGCCAGCAGTCCTCGGGGTTGGCAAGAGACCCAGTACTTC | CASSPRGWQETQYF
. | TRBJ2-5 | TRBV12-3/TRBV12-4 | many | 13 | TGTGCCAGCAGCGTTAGTGGTCGGGAGACCCAGTACTTC | CASSVSGRETQYF
. | TRBJ1-1 | TRBV5-1 | . | 13 | TGCGCCAGCAGCGTCAACTCGAACACTGAAGCTTTCTTT | CASSVNSNTEAFF
TRBD1 | TRBJ1-2 | TRBV5-1 | . | 13 | TGCGCCAGCCAATGGGGACAGGGGACCGGCTACACCTTC | CASQWGQGTGYTF
. | TRBJ2-1 | TRBV20-1 | few | 13 | TGCAGTGCTATAAGGCTTGACTACAATGAGCAGTTCTTC | CSAIRLDYNEQFF
TRBD2 | TRBJ2-3 | TRBV9 | few | 15 | TGTGCCAGCAGCGCCAGCGGGAGCACCACAGATACGCAGTATTTT | CASSASGSTTDTQYF
. | TRBJ2-7 | TRBV28 | . | 18 | TGTGCCAGCAGTTTTCACGTCCGCGGCGGAGTAACCTCCTACGAGCAGTACTTC | CASSFHVRGGVTSYEQYF
TRBD2 | TRBJ2-1 | TRBV12-5 | . | 15 | TGTGCTAGTGGTTTGTCGACTAACGGGAGGGGAGAGCAGTTCTTC | CASGLSTNGRGEQFF
TRBD1 | TRBJ2-5 | TRBV6-5 | . | 17 | TGTGCCAGCAGTTACTCTAGAATGGGACAGGGAGAGGAGACCCAGTACTTC | CASSYSRMGQGEETQYF
. | TRBJ1-1 | TRBV7-2 | once | 14 | TGTGCCAGCAGCTCCAGACAGGCGAACACTGAAGCTTTCTTT | CASSSRQANTEAFF
. | TRBJ2-1 | TRBV27 | few | 14 | TGTGCCAGCAGTCCGGGAGCAAGGTTGGGTGAGCAGTTCTTC | CASSPGARLGEQFF
. | TRBJ2-7 | TRBV12-3/TRBV12-4 | many | 12 | TGTGCCAGCAGTAGACAGAGTGGCGAGCAGTACTTC | CASSRQSGEQYF
. | TRBJ1-1 | TRBV12-3/TRBV12-4 | . | 11 | TGTGCCAGCAGTTTGACCGGGAGAGCTTTCTTT | CASSLTGRAFF
TRBD1 | TRBJ2-4 | TRBV10-3 | . | 14 | TGTGCCATCAGTGCGGACAGGGATGGAAACATTCAGTACTTC | CAISADRDGNIQYF
. | TRBJ1-5 | TRBV7-2 | few | 14 | TGTGCCAGCAGCTTAGGCGGAGGGTTTCAGCCCCTGCATTTT | CASSLGGGFQPLHF
. | TRBJ2-3 | TRBV4-3 | . | 18 | TGCGCCAGCAGCCAAGAGCGCGGTGGGGGGGCGCGAGCAGATACGCAGTATTTT | CASSQERGGGARADTQYF
. | TRBJ2-7 | TRBV12-5 | few | 14 | TGTGCTAGTGGTTTAGGGGTAGTCAGGGACGAGCAGTACTTC | CASGLGVVRDEQYF
TRBD1 | TRBJ1-4 | TRBV28 | . | 15 | TGTGCCAGCAGAAGGGACAGGGGAGCTAATGAAAAACTGTTTTTT | CASRRDRGANEKLFF
. | TRBJ2-7 | TRBV3-1 | few | 13 | TGTGCCAGCAGCCAAGGGGGAGACTACGAGCAGTACTTC | CASSQGGDYEQYF
. | TRBJ2-1 | TRBV29-1 | . | 12 | TGCAGCGTTGAAGACCTATCTAGTGAGCAGTTCTTC | CSVEDLSSEQFF
. | TRBJ2-5 | TRBV28 | . | 13 | TGTGCCAGCAGTTTTTCTATCCAAGAGACCCAGTACTTC | CASSFSIQETQYF
TRBD2 | TRBJ2-3 | TRBV3-1 | few | 16 | TGTGCCAGCAGCCAACCCCAGCGGGATTTGGTAGATACGCAGTATTTT | CASSQPQRDLVDTQYF
. | TRBJ1-1 | TRBV6-1 | . | 12 | TGTGCCAGCAGTGTGTCAGGAGCTGAAGCTTTCTTT | CASSVSGAEAFF
. | TRBJ2-7 | TRBV2 | . | 17 | TGTGCCAGCAGTGCTTATCAACTGAGGACGGATTCCTACGAGCAGTACTTC | CASSAYQLRTDSYEQYF
. | TRBJ2-1 | TRBV7-9 | few | 15 | TGTGCCAGCAGCTTAGTCAGGATCTCCTACAATGAGCAGTTCTTC | CASSLVRISYNEQFF
. | TRBJ1-4 | TRBV27 | few | 15 | TGTGCCAGCAGCAGAAACAGGGTTGGAGATGAAAAACTGTTTTTT | CASSRNRVGDEKLFF
. | TRBJ1-1 | TRBV6-2/TRBV6-3 | few | 16 | TGTGCCAGCAGTTACTCGGTCACAGATCAGATCACTGAAGCTTTCTTT | CASSYSVTDQITEAFF
. | TRBJ1-2 | TRBV5-1 | . | 12 | TGCGCCAGCAGCTTGGACAGCTGGCGCTACACCTTC | CASSLDSWRYTF
. | TRBJ2-4 | TRBV21-1 | . | 14 | TGTGCCAGCAGCAGCAGGGGCGCCGGAAACATTCAGTACTTC | CASSSRGAGNIQYF